Shown below are 8 T cell receptor beta chains from a single sample sequenced in a study of T cells in Graves' hyperthyroidism and ophthalmopathy. RNA transcripts yielded amplified TCR beta CDR3 regions. An initial round of RT-PCR targeting the TCR CDR3 relied on the HTBI primer set. TCRdb re-called the multiplex PCR reads through MiXCR, storing one row per CDR3 protein. The repertoire holds 480,000 or so distinct CDR3 sequences, with about 45% as singletons. The sequencing sample was made of peripheral blood or thyroid tissue (not recorded which). These receptors originate from an adult woman with Graves' disease, either hyperthyroidism or ophthalmopathy (not recorded which).

This clonotype occurred a few times. The chain couples TRBV25-1 to TRBJ1-4, with 7 bases matching TRBD1. The V gene's germline CDR1 is MGHDK and CDR2 SYGVNS. V lost 0 bases and J lost 4; bases outside the gene matches: 2. This CDR3 contains 15 residues. CDR3 in amino acids: CASSEYRGDNEKLFF. The CDR3 coding sequence is TGTGCCAGCAGTGAATACAGGGGGGATAATGAAAAACTGTTTTTT. Together with reference TRBV25-1 and TRBJ1-4, the CDR3 gives the full variable domain: EADIYQTPRYLVIGTGKKITLECSQTMGHDKMYWYQQDPGMELHLIHYSYGVNSTEKGDLSSESTVSRIRTEHFPLTLESARPSHTSQYLCASSEYRGDNEKLFFGSGTQLSVL.

This clonotype came up many times. The rearrangement joins TRBV2 to TRBJ1-1; D possibly corresponds to TRBD1 (5 bases). Germline V lookup: CDR1 SNHLY, CDR2 FYNNEI. V was pared by 5 bases and J by 2 bases, with 9 bases between. This CDR3 has 13 amino acids. CDR3 bases: TGTGCCAGCAGTAGACAGCCTAACACTGAAGCTTTCTTT. This gives the protein CASSRQPNTEAFF.

The chain has TRBV7-3 and TRBJ1-2; D unresolved. Germline assignment: CDR1 SGHTA and CDR2 FQGTGA. This CDR3 has 13 residues. Trimming cost V 5 bases and J 8 bases, with 15 bases left between them. The CDR3 nucleotides read TGTGCCAGCAGCCCGATCGGCGCAACCGGCTACACCTTC. Protein sequence: CASSPIGATGYTF.

The rearrangement joins TRBV20-1 to TRBJ2-6; tentative D call: TRBD1 (6 bases). Between the trimmed V and J ends, which lost 1 base and 0 bases, there was a span of 16 bases. Germline lookup yields CDR1 DFQATT and CDR2 SNEGSKA (reference sequence). The CDR3 contains 18 residues. The DNA for the CDR3 is TGCAGTGCTAGAGGGGGGACACTCATTATCTCTGGGGCCAACGTCCTGACTTTC. Its translation: CSARGGTLIISGANVLTF.

This clonotype was seen once. Relative to the germline gene, one junction end is altered; a read error may explain this. V gene TRBV24-1 combines with J gene TRBJ2-2; D possibly corresponds to TRBD1 (6 bases). The CDR3 has 15 residues. Germline CDR1 is KGHDR and CDR2 is SFDVKD. The CDR3 DNA sequence: TGTGCCACCAGTGATCCGGGACAAAACACCGGGGAGCCGTTTTTT. It encodes CATSDPGQNTGEPFF.

This clonotype was counted at least ten times. This chain joins TRBV20-1 and TRBJ1-1, with D unresolved. Germline-derived CDR1 and CDR2 are DFQATT and SNEGSKA (reference sequence). The V gene lost 3 bases and the J gene lost 0 bases, with 8 bases spanning the gap. This CDR3 is built from 13 residues. CDR3 DNA: TGCAGTGCTAGTACAGACATGAACACTGAAGCTTTCTTT. This codes for CSASTDMNTEAFF.

This clonotype was observed at least ten times. This rearrangement joins TRBV6-2 or TRBV6-3 to TRBJ1-5, with D perhaps TRBD1 (5 bases). This CDR3 has 14 residues. CDR1 MNHEY and CDR2 SVGEGT come from the germline V gene. V lost 2 bases and J 9 bases, leaving 14 bases between the germline ends. CDR3 protein: CASSYSQGTPPQHF. The CDR3 bases are TGTGCCAGCAGTTACAGTCAGGGAACCCCGCCCCAGCATTTT.

This clonotype was counted a few times. The CDR3 sequence: CASSLDASRQETQYF. Written as DNA, the CDR3 is TGTGCCAGCAGCTTGGATGCTAGCAGACAAGAGACCCAGTACTTC. The chain combines TRBV5-4 with TRBJ2-5, with D perhaps matching TRBD2 (5 bases). The CDR3 has 15 residues. Trimming took 0 bases from V and 2 from J, leaving 11 bases between them. The V gene's germline CDR1 is SGHNT and CDR2 YYREEE (reference sequence).